Each of the 16 T cell receptor beta chains below was sequenced from the same sample in a study of beta chain features in type 1 diabetes. Study observations and caveats: Type 1 diabetes patients had moderately but significantly shorter TCRB CDR3s in all four CD4+ subsets.

What these receptors recognize is not known. Expressed TCRB transcripts got sequenced, as all isolated RNA was reverse transcribed. Produced via immunoSEQ multiplex PCR; TCRdb's table is partial and in-frame only. The data contain 200,000 to 250,000 clones, approximately 15% of them singletons. Source material: naive CD4+ T cells from blood. The receptor source for this set is a man aged 25 to 40 with type 1 diabetes.

This chain links TRBV10-3 with TRBJ2-1, with D possibly being TRBD2 (6 bases). The V end was cut by 8 bases, the J end by 2 bases, with 10 bases between. Germline CDR1 and CDR2: ENHRY and SYGVKD. This CDR3 region has 13 residues. CDR3 protein: CAIGGTTYNEQFF. The CDR3 coding sequence is TGTGCCATCGGCGGGACCACCTACAATGAGCAGTTCTTC.

The chain joins TRBV19 to TRBJ1-5; TRBD1 aligns across 9 bases. CDR3 length equals 14 residues. The V gene end was trimmed by 3 bases and the J gene end by 7 bases; junction bases not matched to a gene: 4. The germline V gene has CDR1 LNHDA and CDR2 SQIVND (reference sequence). CDR3 nucleotide sequence: TGTGCCAGTAGTATGAGACAGGGGGTACAGCCCCAGCATTTT. Protein: CASSMRQGVQPQHF.

This chain links TRBV7-2 with TRBJ2-3; D is unresolved. Trimming left V 3 bases short and J 0 bases short, with 10 bases between. The CDR3 is 15 amino acids. Germline assignment: CDR1 SGHTA and CDR2 FQGNSA. The CDR3: CASSFSSPSTDTQYF. The CDR3 region has the DNA TGTGCCAGCAGCTTCTCCTCCCCTAGCACAGATACGCAGTATTTT.

The chain has TRBV5-1 and TRBJ1-1, with 7 bases matching TRBD1. The CDR3 has 14 amino acids. Germline CDR1 is SGHRS and CDR2 is YFSETQ. V shed 3 bases and J 2 bases; nucleotides not matched to a gene: 4. In DNA form, the CDR3 reads TGCGCCAGCAGCTGGAACAGGGGTAACACTGAAGCTTTCTTT. This codes for CASSWNRGNTEAFF.

This clone has only a few counts. The chain combines TRBV5-8 with TRBJ1-5; no firm D call. The CDR3 runs 15 residues. Germline V gene sequence: CDR1 SGHTS, CDR2 YDEGEE. The V end was cut by 6 bases, the J end by 6 bases, with 19 bases between. CDR3 in DNA: TGTGCCAGCAACTCGAACGCCGGGGTCGCTCAGCCCCAGCATTTT. It translates to CASNSNAGVAQPQHF.

This clone was counted a few times. This sample also contains other DNA sequences that code for the same CDR3. The rearrangement links TRBV30 to TRBJ1-1; 7 bases map to TRBD1. In germline, CDR1 is GTSNPN, CDR2 SVGIG (reference sequence). V lost 3 bases, J lost 3 bases, and 4 bases stayed unmatched. The CDR3 contains 13 residues. The CDR3 DNA sequence: TGTGCCTGGAGAACCCAGGGGGACACTGAAGCTTTCTTT. This translates into CAWRTQGDTEAFF.

This chain uses TRBV18 with TRBJ1-1, with D perhaps TRBD1 (5 bases). This CDR3 comprises 13 residues. CDR1 is KGHSH, CDR2 LQKENI, per germline. V lost 4 bases, J lost 1 base, and 7 bases lay in between. The CDR3 DNA reads as TGTGCCAGCTCACTTCAGGGGAACACTGAAGCTTTCTTT. It is translated as CASSLQGNTEAFF.

This clone was counted only a few times. The rearrangement uses TRBV6-5 and TRBJ2-1, with 7 bases matching TRBD2. Germline CDR1 reads MNHEY; CDR2 reads SVGAGI. Trimming at V came to 0 bases and at J to 1 base, leaving 3 bases not matched to a gene. The CDR3 totals 16 residues. CDR3 residues: CASSYSSGKSYNEQFF. The CDR3 DNA reads as TGTGCCAGCAGTTACTCGAGCGGGAAGTCCTACAATGAGCAGTTCTTC.

The rearrangement links TRBV10-3 to TRBJ2-5; TRBD2 is a possible D gene (6 bases). Germline lookup yields CDR1 ENHRY and CDR2 SYGVKD. This CDR3 comprises 15 residues. Trimming shortened V by 0 bases and J by 5 bases, and 13 bases separated the two germline ends. The CDR3 sequence is CAISESKEGRETQYF. The CDR3 DNA reads as TGTGCCATCAGTGAGTCGAAGGAGGGACGTGAGACCCAGTACTTC.

This clone was detected only a few times. The chain combines TRBV7-2 with TRBJ2-6; D is possibly TRBD2 (5 bases). The CDR3 is made up of 16 amino acids. From germline, CDR1 is SGHTA and CDR2 FQGNSA. V lost 3 bases and J 0 bases, leaving 9 bases between the germline ends. In nucleotides, the CDR3 is TGTGCCAGCAGCTTGACTACGAGCTCTGGGGCCAACGTCCTGACTTTC. This encodes CASSLTTSSGANVLTF. Combining the CDR3 with reference TRBV7-2 and TRBJ2-6 gives the whole variable domain GAGVSQSPSNKVTEKGKDVELRCDPISGHTALYWYRQSLGQGLEFLIYFQGNSAPDKSGLPSDRFSAERTGGSVSTLTIQRTQQEDSAVYLCASSLTTSSGANVLTFGAGSRLTVL.

The J gene is TRBJ2-1, the V gene TRBV14; D uncertain. This CDR3 has 11 residues. V was pared by 1 base and J by 10 bases, with 5 bases between. CDR1 and CDR2 from the germline V gene are SGHDN and FVKESK. The CDR3 is CASSQGMEQFF. CDR3 sequence (DNA): TGTGCCAGCAGCCAAGGTATGGAGCAGTTCTTC.

V is TRBV18 and J is TRBJ2-1; D might be TRBD2 (5 bases). V lost 1 base, J lost 1 base, and 8 bases lay in between. The CDR3 is 15 residues long. CDR1 and CDR2 from the germline V gene are KGHSH and LQKENI. The CDR3 loop is CASSPLGKSYNEQFF. The CDR3 coding sequence is TGTGCCAGCTCACCACTCGGGAAGTCCTACAATGAGCAGTTCTTC.

The gene calls are TRBV29-1 and TRBJ1-1; possible D gene TRBD1, 5 bases. Trimming cost V 7 bases and J 0 bases, with 12 bases left between them. This CDR3 is 13 amino acids long. CDR1 is SQVTM and CDR2 is ANQGSEA in the germline V gene. CDR3 coding DNA: TGCAGCGCCGACAGACAGATGAACACTGAAGCTTTCTTT. It encodes CSADRQMNTEAFF.

This chain uses TRBV2 with TRBJ2-6, with TRBD1 identical over 8 bases. V gave up 8 bases and J gave up 2 bases; unmatched junction bases: 5. This CDR3 contains 15 residues. The V gene's germline CDR1 is SNHLY and CDR2 FYNNEI. CDR3 DNA sequence: TGTGCCAGCGGAGCACAGGGGGCTGGGGCCAACGTCCTGACTTTC. As protein: CASGAQGAGANVLTF.

Only a few counts were recorded for this clone. The chain carries TRBV29-1 and TRBJ1-2; 7 nucleotides align to TRBD1. The CDR3 spans 12 residues. Germline V gene sequence: CDR1 SQVTM, CDR2 ANQGSEA. Trimming cost V 7 bases and J 4 bases; bases outside gene matches: 6. The CDR3 sequence: CSADWTGYGYTF. CDR3 nucleotides: TGCAGCGCCGACTGGACAGGCTATGGCTACACCTTC. Supplemented by reference TRBV29-1 and TRBJ1-2, the full variable domain reads SAVISQKPSRDICQRGTSLTIQCQVDSQVTMMFWYRQQPGQSLTLIATANQGSEATYESGFVIDKFPISRPNLTFSTLTVSNMSPEDSSIYLCSADWTGYGYTFGSGTRLTVV.

The rearrangement uses TRBV30 and TRBJ2-7, with TRBD2 as a possible D gene (7 bases). The CDR3 has 13 residues. The V gene lost 3 bases and the J gene lost 0 bases, with 9 bases spanning the gap. The germline V gene has CDR1 GTSNPN and CDR2 SVGIG (reference sequence). In DNA, the CDR3 is TGTGCCTGGAGCGGGGGGCTCTCCTACGAGCAGTACTTC. Translation: CAWSGGLSYEQYF.